This section outlines one TCR beta chain sequence together with its context. Its antigen remains unknown. This entry is derived from a study of OX40 agonist ivuxolimab in advanced cancers. Across the study: Partial responses were observed in three patients, of whom one had hepatocellular carcinoma and two had cutaneous melanoma.

This table comes from immunoSEQ multiplex PCR, and its TCRdb copy is limited to in-frame clones, with some not included. Of about 120,000 clones in the sample, roughly nine tenths were seen once. Findings of the study overall: The study found that CD8+ T cells averaged more expanded clones than CD4+.

Trimming took 11 bases from V and 7 from J; bases not matched to a gene: 19. Germline lookup yields CDR1 ENHRY and CDR2 SYGVKD. The CDR3 totals 16 residues. This TCR was sampled from an adult with an advanced solid tumor such as melanoma, head and neck, liver or kidney cancer. The sequencing used CD4+ or CD8+ T cells sorted from blood, collected in a trial of the OX40 agonist ivuxolimab. This chain uses TRBV10-3 with TRBJ1-4; 7 nucleotides align to TRBD1. This CDR3 reads CASGSGGVVVGEKLFF. The CDR3 DNA reads TGTGCCTCCGGATCAGGGGGTGTAGTAGTTGGTGAAAAACTGTTTTTT.